This TCR beta chain was recovered during a study of shared clonotypes between healthy human individuals. Naive CD8 isolation took CD45RO-negative cells positively selected for CCR7 and excluded terminally differentiated effector memory CD45RA+ cells. Sequenced by immunoSEQ multiplex PCR; TCRdb stores in-frame clones only, minus some. The sample includes approximately 600,000 clones, approximately 95% of them seen just once. This clone was recorded only once. The CDR3 sequence is 11 residues long. Per germline, CDR1 MNHNY and CDR2 SVGAGI (reference sequence). V gave up 6 bases and J gave up 8 bases, with 10 bases separating them.

Sequences were obtained from naive CD8+ T cells sorted from blood. The V and J genes are TRBV6-6 and TRBJ2-5, with D tentatively TRBD1 (5 bases). This TCR was sampled from a woman younger than 45 in good health. CDR3 sequence: CASRSQGTQYF. The CDR3 region has the DNA TGTGCCAGCAGGTCCCAGGGTACCCAGTACTTC.